A single sample is the source of the 13 T cell receptor beta chains below, sequenced in a study of T cell changes during pregnancy in multiple sclerosis (dated by TCRdb to the late 2010s). Library construction relied on the immunoSEQ multiplex PCR assay. TCRdb mirrors the immuneACCESS table, restricted to in-frame sequences. Some clones are absent from its copies; in checked studies, under half trace to an unresolved V gene, and the reason for the others is unknown. Across this sample there are tens of thousands of clones, with over 85% seen only once. The leading ten clones occupy roughly 7% of the sample. The specimen comprised CD8+ T cells from peripheral blood mononuclear cells, sampled in the third trimester of pregnancy. These receptors all stem from a female donor with multiple sclerosis, enrolled in a pregnancy study.

The CDR3 DNA reads as TGTGCCAGTACCGACAGGGGGCTATACAATGAGCAGTTCTTC. It is translated as CASTDRGLYNEQFF. This chain connects TRBV19 to TRBJ2-1; 10 bases agree with TRBD1. Looked up from germline, CDR1 is LNHDA and CDR2 is SQIVND (reference sequence). Unmatched junction bases numbered 4, after V lost 7 bases and J lost 4 bases. CDR3 length equals 14 residues.

The chain links TRBV5-1 to TRBJ2-7; maybe TRBD1 (6 bases). This CDR3 spans 14 amino acids. Germline CDR1 and CDR2: SGHRS and YFSETQ. Trimming removed 1 base at V and 4 bases at J, with 12 bases between. The CDR3 DNA reads TGCGCCAGCAGCTTGAGGTCAGGGGTGTACGAGCAGTACTTC. Protein sequence: CASSLRSGVYEQYF.

The rearrangement joins TRBV25-1 to TRBJ1-4; D perhaps matches TRBD1 (5 bases). The V end was cut by 8 bases, the J end by 8 bases, with 15 bases between. The CDR3 consists of 13 residues. Germline CDR1 and CDR2: MGHDK and SYGVNS. CDR3 nucleotides: TGTGCCAGCGGGAGGGGAGGGCAAGAAAAACTGTTTTTT. This codes for CASGRGGQEKLFF. Full variable domain (rest looked up from reference TRBV25-1 and TRBJ1-4): EADIYQTPRYLVIGTGKKITLECSQTMGHDKMYWYQQDPGMELHLIHYSYGVNSTEKGDLSSESTVSRIRTEHFPLTLESARPSHTSQYLCASGRGGQEKLFFGSGTQLSVL.

There are a few counts of this clone. The genes are TRBV30 and TRBJ2-1, with D tentatively TRBD1 (6 bases). This CDR3 is built from 13 residues. Germline lookup yields CDR1 GTSNPN and CDR2 SVGIG (reference sequence). V was shortened by 2 bases and J by 5 bases, with 10 bases between the two germline ends. The CDR3 sequence is CAWSTGWNNEQFF. CDR3 nucleotide sequence: TGTGCCTGGAGTACAGGGTGGAACAATGAGCAGTTCTTC. The full variable domain, its missing parts supplied by reference TRBV30 and TRBJ2-1, is SQTIHQWPATLVQPVGSPLSLECTVEGTSNPNLYWYRQAAGRGLQLLFYSVGIGQISSEVPQNLSASRPQDRQFILSSKKLLLSDSGFYLCAWSTGWNNEQFFGPGTRLTVL.

By frequency in the sample, this clone is medium-sized. The chain joins TRBV5-1 to TRBJ1-5, with a weak D call TRBD1 (5 bases). With 4 bases removed from V and 5 bases from J, the gap between germline ends came to 10 bases. The germline CDR1 and CDR2 sequences are SGHRS and YFSETQ. The CDR3 length is 13 residues. As DNA, the CDR3 is TGCGCCAGCAGCACCGAAGGGGATCAGCCCCAGCATTTT. It codes for CASSTEGDQPQHF.

There are a few counts of this clone. The rearrangement joins TRBV7-8 to TRBJ2-1; D may be TRBD2 (8 bases). Trimming removed 5 bases from V and 3 bases from J, with 17 bases in between. Germline V gene lookup returns CDR1 SGHVS and CDR2 FQNEAQ. CDR3 length: 16 amino acids. The CDR3 DNA reads as TGTGCCAGCAGCCCCGGGAGGGGGCGGAACTACAATGAGCAGTTCTTC. It encodes CASSPGRGRNYNEQFF.

This clone was counted a single time. This rearrangement joins TRBV19 to TRBJ2-1, with 11 positions matching TRBD1. This CDR3 contains 16 residues. Per the germline V gene, CDR1 is LNHDA and CDR2 is SQIVND (reference sequence). V lost 7 bases, J lost 2 bases, and 7 bases stayed unmatched. The chain's CDR3 is CASTTLGQGAYNEQFF. The CDR3 coding sequence is TGTGCCAGTACGACCCTGGGACAGGGGGCCTACAATGAGCAGTTCTTC.

V and J are TRBV5-1 and TRBJ1-4; D is possibly TRBD1 (5 bases). V was clipped by 3 bases and J by 0 bases, with 21 bases between them. The germline CDR1 and CDR2 sequences are SGHRS and YFSETQ. The CDR3 runs to 19 residues. The CDR3 reads CASSWLDRKPSATNEKLFF. CDR3 DNA sequence: TGCGCCAGCAGCTGGCTAGACAGAAAACCTTCCGCAACTAATGAAAAACTGTTTTTT.

The V call is TRBV7-3, the J call TRBJ2-3; the match to TRBD2 covers 9 bases. The CDR3 covers 16 residues. The V gene end was trimmed by 6 bases and the J gene end by 2 bases; junction bases not matched to a gene: 9. Per the germline V gene, CDR1 is SGHTA and CDR2 is FQGTGA. CDR3 DNA: TGTGCCAGCAGTTCGACTAGCGGAACTTTCACAGATACGCAGTATTTT. Its protein is CASSSTSGTFTDTQYF.

This clone was seen a single time. The V gene is TRBV19, the J gene TRBJ2-5; 9 nucleotides line up with TRBD2. V lost 7 bases to trimming and J lost 5 bases; unmatched junction nucleotides: 8. Germline CDR1 reads LNHDA; CDR2 reads SQIVND (reference sequence). This CDR3 is 14 amino acids long. CDR3 sequence: CASTSGRFWETQYF. CDR3 DNA: TGTGCCAGTACCAGCGGGAGGTTTTGGGAGACCCAGTACTTC.

J is TRBJ2-4 and V is TRBV2; D possibly corresponds to TRBD1 (5 bases). Germline V CDR1 and CDR2: SNHLY, FYNNEI. The V end lost 5 bases, the J end lost 0 bases, and 17 bases lay between the germline ends. The CDR3 runs to 17 residues. The CDR3 reads CASSYNQGVLAKNIQYF. For the CDR3, the DNA is TGTGCCAGCAGTTACAACCAGGGCGTTCTAGCCAAAAACATTCAGTACTTC.

This chain uses TRBV10-2 with TRBJ2-1, with TRBD1 matching 7 bases. CDR3 length equals 14 residues. In germline, CDR1 is WSHSY, CDR2 SAAADI. V gave up 8 bases and J gave up 0 bases; unmatched junction bases: 4. DNA of the CDR3: TGCGCCAGCTCGGACAGGAACTCCTACAATGAGCAGTTCTTC. It specifies CASSDRNSYNEQFF.

V gene TRBV9 combines with J gene TRBJ2-2; tentative D call: TRBD2 (6 bases). This CDR3 has 19 residues. The germline V and J ends were trimmed by 1 base and 0 bases, with 19 bases remaining between them. Germline V lookup: CDR1 SGDLS, CDR2 YYNGEE. The CDR3 sequence is CASSVSGGWTTSNTGELFF. CDR3 DNA: TGTGCCAGCAGCGTATCCGGCGGATGGACTACTTCGAACACCGGGGAGCTGTTTTTT. The full variable domain, completed using reference TRBV9 and TRBJ2-2, is DSGVTQTPKHLITATGQRVTLRCSPRSGDLSVYWYQQSLDQGLQFLIQYYNGEERAKGNILERFSAQQFPDLHSELNLSSLELGDSALYFCASSVSGGWTTSNTGELFFGEGSRLTVL.